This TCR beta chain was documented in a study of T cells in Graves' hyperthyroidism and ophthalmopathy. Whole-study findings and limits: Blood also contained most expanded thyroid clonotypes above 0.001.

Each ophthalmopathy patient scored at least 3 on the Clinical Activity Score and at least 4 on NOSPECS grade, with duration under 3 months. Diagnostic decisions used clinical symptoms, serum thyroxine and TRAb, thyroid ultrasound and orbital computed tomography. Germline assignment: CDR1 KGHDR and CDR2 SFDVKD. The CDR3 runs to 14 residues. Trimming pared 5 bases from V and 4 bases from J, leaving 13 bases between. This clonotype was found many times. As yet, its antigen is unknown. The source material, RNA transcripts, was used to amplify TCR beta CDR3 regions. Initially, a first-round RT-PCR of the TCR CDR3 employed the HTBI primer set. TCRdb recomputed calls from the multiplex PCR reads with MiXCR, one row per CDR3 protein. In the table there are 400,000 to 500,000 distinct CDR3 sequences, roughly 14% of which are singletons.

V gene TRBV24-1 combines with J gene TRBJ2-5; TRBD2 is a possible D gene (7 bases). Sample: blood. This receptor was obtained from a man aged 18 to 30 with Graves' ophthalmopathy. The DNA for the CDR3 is TGTGCCACCAGTGTGGGGGGGCCGGGAGAGACCCAGTACTTC. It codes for CATSVGGPGETQYF.